This passage covers 21 T cell receptor beta chains from one sample sequenced in a study of tissue T cells after allogeneic stem cell transplantation (dated by TCRdb to between 2021 and 2024). The meaning of the sample's time point label: mouse harvest day 14 after allogeneic transplant. Each mouse graft consisted of 10^7 T-cell-depleted bone marrow cells plus 10^6 splenic CD5+ T cells and was given by tail vein injection. The library relied on the immunoSEQ multiplex PCR assay. TCRdb holds this immuneACCESS table with in-frame rearrangements only. Some clones are missing; in checked studies, unresolved V genes explain under half, and the rest has no known cause. Recorded for this sample are fewer than 3,000 clones; 48% of them occurred a single time. Of the sample, more than 35% is held by the ten largest clones. The sample consisted of gut tissue. These receptor sequences come from a female BALB/c mouse given C57BL/6 T cells with graft-versus-host disease after an allogeneic hematopoietic cell transplant.

For this clone: Genes and germline come from the mouse. The CDR3 is cut off 1 residue early in the read; its end comes from the germline J gene. The chain combines TRBV1 with TRBJ1-3; TRBD1 agrees at 7 bases. Germline V gives CDR1 NSQYPW, CDR2 LRSPGD (reference sequence). The J segment lost 4 bases and the V segment lost 5 bases, leaving 5 bases of the junction unmatched. This CDR3 has 14 amino acids. This chain's CDR3 is CTCSPTGKGNTLYF. The CDR3 bases that were read are TGCACCTGCAGTCCGACAGGGAAGGGAAATACGCTCTAT.

This clone was picked up a small number of times. Any gene name here is a mouse gene name. The CDR3 end lies 1 residue beyond the end of the read and is filled in from the germline J gene. The chain combines TRBV3 with TRBJ1-6; weak D call: TRBD1 (5 bases). TRBJ1-6 is assigned to the ORF class and has an uncertain function. This CDR3 has 15 amino acids. V lost 5 bases, J lost 1 base, and 9 bases lay in between. The germline V gene encodes CDR1 SNHLY and CDR2 FYNGKV (reference sequence). This chain's CDR3 is CASSPDISYNSPLYF. CDR3 bases read: TGTGCCAGCAGCCCGGACATATCCTATAATTCGCCCCTCTAC.

About this clone: The gene symbols are mouse symbols. The read gets to within 1 residue of the CDR3 end, and the germline J gene fills in the rest. The rearrangement links TRBV13-1 to TRBJ2-7, with TRBD2 identical over 9 bases. The V gene's germline CDR1 is NSHNY and CDR2 SYGAGN. The CDR3 runs 15 residues. The trim removed 1 base at V and 5 bases at J, leaving 7 bases unmatched. The CDR3 sequence is CASSDSAGGVDEQYF. CDR3 DNA, as far as it was read: TGTGCCAGCAGTGATTCGGCTGGGGGGGTTGATGAACAGTAC.

By sample fraction, this clone is medium-sized (0.01 to 0.1%). Mouse gene names and germline throughout. The sequence runs out 1 residue before the end of the CDR3; the remainder is reconstructed from the germline J gene. The rearrangement uses TRBV23 and TRBJ1-4. The CDR3 spans 17 residues. Germline-derived CDR1 and CDR2 are KGHTA and FQNQQP. The CDR3 protein is CSSSQSGKKISNERLFF. The covered CDR3 bases are TGCTCCAGCAGTCAATCGGGGAAGAAAATTTCCAACGAAAGATTATTT.

Details on this clone: Gene names and germline refer to mouse. The sequenced part of the CDR3 DNA is TGTGCCAGCTCTCTACAGGGGGCTGGAAATACGCTCTAT. Residues: CASSLQGAGNTLY. The CDR3 as a whole reads CASSLQGAGNTLYF. V and J are TRBV13-1 and TRBJ1-3; the match to TRBD1 covers 8 bases. The read is 1 residue too short to cover the CDR3 end, so that end is filled in from the germline J gene. The CDR3 covers 14 residues. Trimming took 7 bases from V and 2 from J; bases not matched to a gene: 5. CDR1 and CDR2 (germline): NSHNY, SYGAGN.

Regarding this clone: Gene and germline names: mouse. CDR3 region: CASSQGGGERLFF. The CDR3 DNA, read in part, is TGTGCCAGCAGCCAAGGGGGGGGCGAAAGATTATTT. This chain uses TRBV2 with TRBJ1-4; D possibly corresponds to TRBD1 (5 bases). The read is 1 residue too short to cover the CDR3 end, so that end is filled in from the germline J gene. Germline loops: CDR1 LGHNA, CDR2 YSYQKL. The CDR3 is 13 amino acids. The V end was cut by 1 base, the J end by 7 bases, with 7 bases between.

For this clone: Mouse germline and gene names are used. The DNA ends 1 residue before the CDR3 does, and the rest of the CDR3 is filled in from the germline J gene. The chain uses TRBV13-2 and TRBJ1-4, with unresolved D. CDR3 length: 15 residues. Germline CDR1 is NNHNN and CDR2 is SYGAGS (reference sequence). Trimming removed 0 bases at V and 2 bases at J, with 8 bases between. Incomplete CDR3 DNA: TGTGCCAGCGGTGATGCAGGCAGATCCAACGAAAGATTATTT. This translates into CASGDAGRSNERLF. The entire CDR3 protein is CASGDAGRSNERLFF.

About this clone: Gene labels here are mouse ones. The read terminates 1 residue before the CDR3 end, so the remaining end is supplied by the germline J gene. This chain connects TRBV3 to TRBJ1-1; 7 nucleotides line up with TRBD1. Germline V gene sequence: CDR1 SNHLY, CDR2 FYNGKV (reference sequence). V lost 5 bases and J lost 1; bases outside the gene matches: 1. This CDR3 is built from 13 residues. The CDR3 is CASSRTGNTEVFF. The part of the CDR3 DNA that was read is TGTGCCAGCAGCAGGACAGGGAACACAGAAGTCTTC.

In this sample, this clone turned up once. Gene names and germline match the mouse. The CDR3 end lies 1 residue beyond the end of the read and is filled in from the germline J gene. The chain recombines TRBV5 with TRBJ2-5, with 9 bases lining up with TRBD1. The V and J ends lost 3 bases and 6 bases, in that order; junction bases with no gene match: 4. CDR3 size: 14 residues. Germline lookup yields CDR1 LGHNA and CDR2 YNLKQL (reference sequence). CDR3 loop: CASSQVGTGDTQYF. The CDR3 bases that were read are TGTGCCAGCAGCCAGGTCGGGACAGGGGACACCCAGTAC.

This clone has only a few counts. Mouse germline and gene names are used. CDR3: CASSLSRGGSYEQYF. CDR3 DNA, as far as it was read: TGTGCCAGCAGTCTGTCTCGGGGGGGCTCCTATGAACAGTAC. J is TRBJ2-7 and V is TRBV26, with 7 bases matching TRBD2. The CDR3 end is not reached by the read, which stops 1 residue before it; the germline J gene fills it in. The germline CDR1 and CDR2 sequences are KGHPV and FQNQEV (reference sequence). V lost 0 bases to trimming and J lost 0 bases; unmatched junction nucleotides: 2. CDR3 length equals 15 residues.

This clone was counted once. All gene names here are mouse names. The CDR3 end is not reached by the read, which stops 1 residue before it; the germline J gene fills it in. This chain connects TRBV12-2 to TRBJ2-1; 11 bases line up with TRBD2. J was trimmed by 7 bases and V by 4 bases; bases with no gene match: 5. The CDR3 is 14 residues long. Germline V lookup: CDR1 SGHLS, CDR2 HYDKME. The CDR3 DNA, read in part, is TGTGCCAGCTCCCGACTGGGGGGGAGAGCTGAGCAGTTC. This codes for CASSRLGGRAEQF. The CDR3 reads in full as CASSRLGGRAEQFF.

On this clone itself: Gene and germline names: mouse. The observed sequence ends 1 residue before the CDR3 terminus, with the missing tail filled in from the germline J gene. The chain is built from TRBV12-2 and TRBJ2-2; TRBD2 matches 9 bases. CDR3 size: 14 residues. Germline CDR1 reads SGHLS; CDR2 reads HYDKME. J was trimmed by 4 bases and V by 2 bases; bases with no gene match: 1. The CDR3 loop reads CASSPGLGTGQLYF. The CDR3 DNA, read in part, is TGTGCCAGCTCTCCGGGACTGGGCACCGGGCAGCTCTAC.

In its sample, this clone was seen a few times. Gene names and germline refer to mouse. Coverage ceases 1 residue before the CDR3 finishes, and the germline J gene fills in the end. This sequence joins TRBV2 and TRBJ2-2; the D gene is possibly TRBD1 (5 bases). The CDR3 extends over 13 amino acids. Trimming removed 0 bases from V and 6 bases from J, with 5 bases in between. The germline CDR1 and CDR2 sequences are LGHNA and YSYQKL. The CDR3 spells CASSQDRAGQLYF. Partial CDR3 DNA: TGTGCCAGCAGCCAAGACAGGGCCGGGCAGCTCTAC.

This clone was found once. Any gene name here is a mouse gene name. The read ends 1 residue shy of where the CDR3 ends; the end is completed using the germline J gene. The rearrangement uses TRBV3 and TRBJ2-5, with D possibly being TRBD2 (7 bases). Trimming removed 2 bases from V and 2 bases from J, with 8 bases in between. The CDR3 sequence is 14 residues long. Germline V CDR1 and CDR2: SNHLY, FYNGKV (reference sequence). The sequenced part of the CDR3 DNA is TGTGCCAGCAGCTTACGGGGGGCCCAAGACACCCAGTAC. It is translated as CASSLRGAQDTQY. The entire CDR3 protein reads CASSLRGAQDTQYF.

On this clone itself: Gene names are mouse gene names. The CDR3 end is not reached by the read, which stops 1 residue before it; the germline J gene fills it in. The chain recombines TRBV26 with TRBJ2-2, with D perhaps matching TRBD2 (5 bases). Germline values: CDR1 KGHPV, CDR2 FQNQEV (reference sequence). Between the trimmed V and J ends, which lost 2 bases and 4 bases, there was a span of 11 bases. This CDR3 region has 15 residues. The CDR3 is CASSLPGWGTGQLYF. The CDR3 DNA, read in part, is TGTGCCAGCAGTCTGCCGGGGTGGGGCACCGGGCAGCTCTAC. The whole variable domain, remainder taken from reference TRBV26 and TRBJ2-2, is NSKVIQTPRYLVKGQGQKAKMRCIPEKGHPVVFWYQQNKNNEFKFLINFQNQEVLQQIDMTEKRFSAECPSNSPCSLEIQSSEAGDSALYLCASSLPGWGTGQLYFGEGSKLTVL.

By sample fraction, this clone is large. The genes and germline here are from mouse. The observed sequence ends 1 residue before the CDR3 terminus, with the missing tail filled in from the germline J gene. V and J are TRBV13-3 and TRBJ2-5; 11 bases fit TRBD2. The CDR3 contains 16 residues. The germline V gene encodes CDR1 NNHDY and CDR2 SYVADS. Trimming at V came to 5 bases and at J to 0 bases, leaving 5 bases not matched to a gene. The CDR3 protein is CASSRGLGVNQDTQYF. The CDR3 DNA, read in part, is TGTGCCAGCAGCCGGGGACTGGGGGTTAACCAAGACACCCAGTAC.

Remarks on this clone: All gene names here are mouse names. The read comes to an end 1 residue before the CDR3 does, leaving the germline J gene to fill in the end. This rearrangement joins TRBV29 to TRBJ1-1; 9 bases align to TRBD1. CDR1 and CDR2 from the germline V gene are MSHET and SYDVDS. CDR3 length: 13 amino acids. V was pared by 6 bases and J by 5 bases, with 4 bases of the junction left unmatched. The CDR3 here is CASSPGQGTEVFF. The covered CDR3 bases are TGTGCTAGCAGCCCGGGACAGGGAACAGAAGTCTTC.

Sample share makes this clone medium-sized (0.01 to 0.1%). Genes and germline are mouse. CDR3 sequence reads: CASSDGYEQYF. Partial CDR3 DNA: TGTGCCAGCAGTGATGGGTATGAACAGTAC. The chain couples TRBV13-1 to TRBJ2-7; the D is unclear. The CDR3 end falls 1 residue outside the read, so it is completed with the germline J gene. Germline CDR1 NSHNY, CDR2 SYGAGN. Between the trimmed V and J ends, which lost 0 bases and 4 bases, there was a span of 2 bases. The CDR3 runs 11 residues.

This clone was counted only a few times. The gene names given are mouse names. The read terminates 1 residue before the CDR3 end, so the remaining end is supplied by the germline J gene. V gene TRBV15 combines with J gene TRBJ2-5; unclear D gene. Germline V gives CDR1 SGHND, CDR2 FRSKSL. This CDR3 spans 14 amino acids. Trimming left V 3 bases short and J 2 bases short, with 9 bases between. Incomplete CDR3 DNA: TGTGCCAGCAGTTTGGGTGGGCTCCAAGACACCCAGTAC. Its translation is CASSLGGLQDTQY. In full, the CDR3 reads CASSLGGLQDTQYF.

Details on this clone: These gene names are mouse names. The read terminates 1 residue ahead of where the CDR3 ends, so the germline J gene completes it. The genes are TRBV3 and TRBJ1-3; D unresolved. This CDR3 has 14 residues. V lost 1 base and J 3 bases, leaving 7 bases between the germline ends. Per the germline V gene, CDR1 is SNHLY and CDR2 is FYNGKV (reference sequence). The CDR3 bases that were read are TGTGCCAGCAGCTTAGGTAGGGTTGGAAATACGCTCTAT. Encoded protein: CASSLGRVGNTLY. The whole CDR3 is CASSLGRVGNTLYF.

Concerning this clone itself: These gene names are mouse names. The read comes to an end 1 residue before the CDR3 does, leaving the germline J gene to fill in the end. The V gene is TRBV17, the J gene TRBJ2-7; 9 bases match TRBD2. Per germline, CDR1 MNHDT and CDR2 YYDKIL. The CDR3 contains 14 residues. V gave up 4 bases and J gave up 2 bases; unmatched junction bases: 3. CDR3 loop: CASSTGGGPYEQYF. The DNA read from the CDR3 is TGTGCTAGCAGTACTGGGGGGGGCCCCTATGAACAGTAC.